The clone carrying this T cell receptor beta chain was counted between two and nine times. This sample is drawn from a study of cytomegalovirus exposure and HLA in healthy donors. PCR primers comprised 60 Vbeta and 13 Jbeta primers. Method: immunoSEQ multiplex PCR; TCRdb's copy keeps in-frame clones and lacks some. Found here are 100,000 to 150,000 clones, about 81% of them singletons; the top ten hold less than 1.1%. J lost 0 bases, V lost 2 bases, and 4 bases had no gene match. The CDR3 covers 16 residues. Germline CDR1 reads SGHNT; CDR2 reads YENEEA. V and J are TRBV11-3 and TRBJ2-4; 7 nucleotides line up with TRBD1. The sequenced sample consisted of PBMCs. The TCR originated in a young woman in good health and CMV-seronegative. The DNA for the CDR3 is TGTGCCAGCAGCTTATCACAGGGGCTAGCCAAAAACATTCAGTACTTC. It codes for CASSLSQGLAKNIQYF.